These 22 T cell receptor beta chains were sequenced from one sample in a study of blood T cell repertoires in COVID-19. The method was immunoSEQ multiplex PCR; TCRdb's version includes in-frame clones alone and lacks a portion of them. Among around 300,000 clones listed, 85% to 90% were seen once. Sequenced input: PBMCs or T cells enriched from blood (not recorded which). The receptors were gathered from a woman aged 60-75 years who had recovered from COVID-19.

The gene calls are TRBV19 and TRBJ1-4, with D perhaps TRBD1 (6 bases). The V and J ends lost 3 bases and 10 bases respectively, with 15 bases between them. The CDR3 runs to 14 residues. The germline V gene has CDR1 LNHDA and CDR2 SQIVND (reference sequence). CDR3 bases: TGTGCCAGTAGTATCTTGGGGGCGCATGGAAAACTGTTTTTT. This encodes CASSILGAHGKLFF.

This clone was counted a few times. The rearrangement links TRBV4-1 to TRBJ2-1, with 7 bases identical to TRBD2. J was trimmed by 10 bases and V by 5 bases; bases with no gene match: 5. The CDR3 spans 12 residues. Germline V gene sequence: CDR1 MGHRA, CDR2 YSYEKL. The CDR3 DNA reads TGCGCCAGCAGCGGGGCGGGGGAAGAGCAGTTCTTC. It encodes CASSGAGEEQFF.

V is TRBV19 and J is TRBJ2-3, with TRBD2 matching 8 bases. Germline lookup yields CDR1 LNHDA and CDR2 SQIVND (reference sequence). This CDR3 contains 16 residues. V shed 4 bases, J shed 4 bases, and the junction held 10 bases outside the gene matches. CDR3 DNA sequence: TGTGCCAGTAGTAGCGGGAGGTTTGAAGGGGCAGATACGCAGTATTTT. This sequence encodes CASSSGRFEGADTQYF.

V is TRBV29-1 and J is TRBJ2-1, with D possibly matching TRBD2 (6 bases). V lost 1 base, J lost 0 bases, and 19 bases lay in between. Germline assignment: CDR1 SQVTM and CDR2 ANQGSEA. The CDR3 has 18 amino acids. In DNA form, the CDR3 reads TGCAGCGTTGAAGGGCTGGTGGGGGGAGGTCCCTCCTACAATGAGCAGTTCTTC. It is translated as CSVEGLVGGGPSYNEQFF.

The chain carries TRBV5-6 and TRBJ2-7; D unresolved. Between the trimmed V and J ends, which lost 5 bases and 3 bases, there was a span of 12 bases. Germline loops: CDR1 SGHDT, CDR2 YYEEEE. This CDR3 comprises 13 residues. The CDR3 DNA sequence: TGTGCCAGCAGTCTTACTATCGACTACGAGCAGTACTTC. It specifies CASSLTIDYEQYF.

The V and J genes are TRBV27 and TRBJ2-1; TRBD1 might be the D (9 bases). The CDR3 loop spans 20 amino acids. Trimming cost V 1 base and J 8 bases, with 30 bases left between them. Germline CDR1 reads MNHEY; CDR2 reads SMNVEV (reference sequence). The CDR3 region is CASSLYTGGFGGRSSDEQFF. In DNA form, the CDR3 reads TGTGCCAGCAGTTTATACACAGGGGGCTTCGGCGGGAGGTCGAGCGATGAGCAGTTCTTC.

The genes are TRBV9 and TRBJ2-7, with 7 nucleotides matching TRBD1. CDR1 and CDR2 (germline): SGDLS, YYNGEE. The V gene end was trimmed by 3 bases and the J gene end by 6 bases; junction bases not matched to a gene: 6. The CDR3 length is 13 residues. The CDR3 region has the DNA TGTGCCAGCAGCGCGGCACAGGGGAGCGAGCAGTACTTC. Its translation is CASSAAQGSEQYF. Filled out from reference TRBV9 and TRBJ2-7, the complete variable domain reads DSGVTQTPKHLITATGQRVTLRCSPRSGDLSVYWYQQSLDQGLQFLIQYYNGEERAKGNILERFSAQQFPDLHSELNLSSLELGDSALYFCASSAAQGSEQYFGPGTRLTVT.

The rearrangement joins TRBV18 to TRBJ2-2; tentatively, D is TRBD1 (6 bases). CDR3 length equals 16 residues. Per germline, CDR1 KGHSH and CDR2 LQKENI. Between the trimmed V and J ends, which lost 0 bases and 2 bases, there was a span of 10 bases. The CDR3 spells CASSPPGQRNTGELFF. The CDR3 DNA is TGTGCCAGCTCACCACCCGGACAGAGAAACACCGGGGAGCTGTTTTTT. The full variable domain, rest sourced from reference TRBV18 and TRBJ2-2, is NAGVMQNPRHLVRRRGQEARLRCSPMKGHSHVYWYRQLPEEGLKFMVYLQKENIIDESGMPKERFSAEFPKEGPSILRIQQVVRGDSAAYFCASSPPGQRNTGELFFGEGSRLTVL.

The chain couples TRBV30 to TRBJ2-2, with 10 bases matching TRBD1. After removal of 2 bases from V and 6 bases from J, the junction contained 3 bases not matched to a gene. This CDR3 contains 14 residues. From germline, CDR1 is GTSNPN and CDR2 SVGIG (reference sequence). The CDR3 spells CAWSRDRGPGELFF. The CDR3, as DNA: TGTGCCTGGAGTAGGGACAGGGGTCCCGGGGAGCTGTTTTTT.

J is TRBJ2-7 and V is TRBV2; 9 bases map to TRBD1. With 2 bases clipped from V and 7 bases from J, the junction kept 9 bases outside the gene matches. The CDR3 is 15 residues long. Germline CDR1 and CDR2: SNHLY and FYNNEI. This CDR3 is CASSERDREPREQYF. The CDR3 DNA is TGTGCCAGCAGTGAAAGGGACAGGGAGCCACGAGAGCAGTACTTC.

This clone was detected only once. The chain has TRBV27 and TRBJ2-7; tentative D call: TRBD2 (5 bases). The CDR3 has 15 amino acids. Germline CDR1 MNHEY, CDR2 SMNVEV (reference sequence). Trimming removed 1 base at V and 4 bases at J, with 14 bases between. The CDR3 DNA reads as TGTGCCAGCAGTTTATTGGCTAGCAGTCGTTACGAGCAGTACTTC. Translation: CASSLLASSRYEQYF.

This clone was recorded only once. The V gene is TRBV5-5, the J gene TRBJ1-6; 9 bases match TRBD1. CDR1 is SGHKS, CDR2 YYEKEE, per germline (reference sequence). V lost 4 bases to trimming and J lost 8 bases; unmatched junction nucleotides: 7. The CDR3 totals 15 residues. The CDR3 region is CASSPGTGNYSPLHF. DNA for the CDR3: TGTGCCAGCAGCCCCGGGACAGGGAATTATTCACCCCTCCACTTT.

This chain joins TRBV2 and TRBJ1-5, with 8 bases aligning to TRBD1. From germline, CDR1 is SNHLY and CDR2 FYNNEI. Trimming removed 3 bases from V and 6 bases from J; junction bases left unmatched: 7. The CDR3 has 15 residues. This chain's CDR3 is CASSDRTGNSQPQHF. The CDR3 coding sequence is TGTGCCAGCAGTGACCGGACAGGGAACAGTCAGCCCCAGCATTTT.

The V call is TRBV6-5, the J call TRBJ1-2; D call uncertain. In germline, CDR1 is MNHEY, CDR2 SVGAGI. The CDR3 spans 13 residues. Trimming took off 7 bases at V and 1 base at J, with 10 bases between the two ends. The CDR3 is CASTEGGNYGYTF. The CDR3 coding sequence is TGTGCCAGCACGGAGGGAGGTAACTATGGCTACACCTTC.

This chain links TRBV28 with TRBJ1-2, with D possibly matching TRBD1 (6 bases). Germline V lookup: CDR1 MDHEN, CDR2 SYDVKM. V was trimmed by 5 bases and J by 3 bases, leaving 13 bases between them. The CDR3 runs 14 residues. CDR3 loop: CASSAPGTHYGYTF. The CDR3 bases are TGTGCCAGCAGTGCCCCCGGGACACACTATGGCTACACCTTC.

Here the CDR3 reads CASSPTGGLRWGYTF. CDR3 bases: TGTGCCAGCAGTCCCACCGGGGGACTCCGGTGGGGCTACACCTTC. The V and J genes are TRBV27 and TRBJ1-2; perhaps TRBD1 as D (5 bases). This CDR3 is built from 15 residues. V gave up 5 bases and J gave up 8 bases, with 21 bases separating them. Germline V gene sequence: CDR1 MNHEY, CDR2 SMNVEV (reference sequence).

The chain couples TRBV5-1 to TRBJ2-7; 7 positions match TRBD1. Germline lookup yields CDR1 SGHRS and CDR2 YFSETQ. This CDR3 region has 14 residues. Unmatched junction bases numbered 8, after V lost 6 bases and J lost 2 bases. CDR3 sequence (DNA): TGCGCCAGCACTTCGACAGGGACGACCTACGAGCAGTACTTC. It codes for CASTSTGTTYEQYF.

This sequence joins TRBV29-1 and TRBJ1-4; D remains ambiguous. V lost 3 bases and J lost 3, with 11 bases in between. In germline, CDR1 is SQVTM, CDR2 ANQGSEA. The CDR3 has 14 amino acids. The CDR3 sequence is CSVELAEANEKLFF. In DNA form, the CDR3 reads TGCAGCGTTGAGCTGGCTGAGGCTAATGAAAAACTGTTTTTT.

The J gene is TRBJ2-7, the V gene TRBV28, with D tentatively TRBD1 (5 bases). V was pared by 2 bases and J by 3 bases, with 11 bases between. The CDR3 contains 14 residues. CDR1 and CDR2 (germline): MDHEN, SYDVKM. CDR3 amino acids: CASSLPTGLYEQYF. Here the CDR3 DNA reads TGTGCCAGCAGTTTACCTACAGGTCTCTACGAGCAGTACTTC.

This chain links TRBV6-4 with TRBJ2-7; 8 bases match TRBD2. The CDR3 is 16 amino acids. Germline V CDR1 and CDR2: MRHNA, SNTAGT. J was trimmed by 2 bases and V by 3 bases; bases with no gene match: 9. CDR3 sequence reads: CASSESWVAGTYEQYF. CDR3 coding DNA: TGTGCCAGCAGTGAATCTTGGGTAGCGGGAACCTACGAGCAGTACTTC.

The chain couples TRBV12-3 or TRBV12-4 to TRBJ1-1; no definite D call. Trimming removed 1 base at V and 5 bases at J, with 5 bases between. This CDR3 comprises 12 residues. The CDR3 protein is CASSLDRTEAFF. The CDR3 DNA follows: TGTGCCAGCAGTTTAGACAGAACTGAAGCTTTCTTT.

V usage is TRBV3-1 (or the pseudogene TRBV3-2) and J usage is TRBJ2-1, with 11 bases lining up with TRBD2. The CDR3 runs 15 residues. V lost 1 base, J lost 8 bases, and 4 bases stayed unmatched. Germline assignment: CDR1 LGHDT and CDR2 YNNKEL (reference sequence). In DNA, the CDR3 is TGTGCCAGCAGCCAAGTAGCGGGGGGGCCCCATGAGCAGTTCTTC. Its translation is CASSQVAGGPHEQFF.